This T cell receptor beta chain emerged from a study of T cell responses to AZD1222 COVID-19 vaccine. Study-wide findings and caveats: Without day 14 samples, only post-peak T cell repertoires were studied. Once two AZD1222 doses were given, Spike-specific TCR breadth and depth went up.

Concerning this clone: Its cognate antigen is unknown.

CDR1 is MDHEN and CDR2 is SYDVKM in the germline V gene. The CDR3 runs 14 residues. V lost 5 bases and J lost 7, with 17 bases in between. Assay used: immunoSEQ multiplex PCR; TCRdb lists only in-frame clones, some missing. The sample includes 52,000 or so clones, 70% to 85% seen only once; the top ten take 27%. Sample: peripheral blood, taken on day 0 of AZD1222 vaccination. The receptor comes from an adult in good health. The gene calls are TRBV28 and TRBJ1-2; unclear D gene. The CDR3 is CASSLSRVIGGYTF. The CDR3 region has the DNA TGTGCCAGCAGTCTCTCGAGGGTTATCGGTGGCTACACCTTC.